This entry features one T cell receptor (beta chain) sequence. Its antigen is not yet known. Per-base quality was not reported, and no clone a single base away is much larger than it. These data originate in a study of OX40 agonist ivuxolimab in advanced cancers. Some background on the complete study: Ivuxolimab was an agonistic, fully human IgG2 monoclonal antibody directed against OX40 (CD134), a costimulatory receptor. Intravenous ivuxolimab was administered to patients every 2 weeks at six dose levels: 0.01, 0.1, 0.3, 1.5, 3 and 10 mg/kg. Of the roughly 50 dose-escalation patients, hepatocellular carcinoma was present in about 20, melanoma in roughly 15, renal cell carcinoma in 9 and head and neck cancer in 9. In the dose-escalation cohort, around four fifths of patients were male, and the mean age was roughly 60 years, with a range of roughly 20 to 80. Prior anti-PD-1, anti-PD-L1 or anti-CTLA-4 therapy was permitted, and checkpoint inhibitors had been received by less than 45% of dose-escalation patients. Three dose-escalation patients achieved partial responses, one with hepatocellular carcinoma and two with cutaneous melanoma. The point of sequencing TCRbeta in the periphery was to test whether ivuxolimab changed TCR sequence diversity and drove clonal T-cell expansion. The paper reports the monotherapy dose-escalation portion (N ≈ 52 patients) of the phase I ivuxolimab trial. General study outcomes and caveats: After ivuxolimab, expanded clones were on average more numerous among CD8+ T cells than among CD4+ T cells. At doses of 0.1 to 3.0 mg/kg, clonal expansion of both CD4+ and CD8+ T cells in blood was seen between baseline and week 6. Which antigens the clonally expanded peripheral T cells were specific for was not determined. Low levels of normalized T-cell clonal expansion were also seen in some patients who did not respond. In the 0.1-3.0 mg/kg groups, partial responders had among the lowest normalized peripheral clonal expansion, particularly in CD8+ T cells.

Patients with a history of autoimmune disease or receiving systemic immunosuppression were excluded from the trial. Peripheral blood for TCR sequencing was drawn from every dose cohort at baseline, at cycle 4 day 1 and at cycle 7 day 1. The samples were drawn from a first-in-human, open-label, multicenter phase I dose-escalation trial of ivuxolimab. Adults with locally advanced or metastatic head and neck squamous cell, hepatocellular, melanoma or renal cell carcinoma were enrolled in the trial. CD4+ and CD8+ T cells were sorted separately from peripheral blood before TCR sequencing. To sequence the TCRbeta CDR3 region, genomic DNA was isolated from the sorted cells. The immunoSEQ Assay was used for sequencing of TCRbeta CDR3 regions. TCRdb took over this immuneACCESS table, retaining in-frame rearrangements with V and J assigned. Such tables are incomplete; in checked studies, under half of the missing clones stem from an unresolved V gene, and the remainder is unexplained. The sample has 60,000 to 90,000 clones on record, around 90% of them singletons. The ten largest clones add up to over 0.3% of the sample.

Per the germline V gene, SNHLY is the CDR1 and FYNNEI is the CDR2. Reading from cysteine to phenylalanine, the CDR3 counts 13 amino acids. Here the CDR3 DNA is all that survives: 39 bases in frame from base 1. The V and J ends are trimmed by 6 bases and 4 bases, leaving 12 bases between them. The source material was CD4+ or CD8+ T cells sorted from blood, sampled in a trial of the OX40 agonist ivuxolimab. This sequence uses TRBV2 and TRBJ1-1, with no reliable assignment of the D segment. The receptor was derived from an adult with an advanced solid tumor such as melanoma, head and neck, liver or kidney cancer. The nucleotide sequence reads TGTGCCAGCAGCCGGGAAGAGGGCACTGAAGCTTTCTTT. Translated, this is CASSREEGTEAFF.